This T cell receptor beta chain is drawn from a study of T cell responses to AZD1222 COVID-19 vaccine. Points from the study as a whole: The peak T cell response came first, and repertoires were sampled only after it. Baseline serostatus was positive in only a handful of AZD1222 recipients.

Clones were sequenced by immunoSEQ multiplex PCR, and TCRdb holds only the in-frame ones, with some missing. The data hold 84,000 or so clones, with 70% to 90% observed a single time. Concerning this clone: Its matching antigen is unknown.

Trimming at V came to 0 bases and at J to 7 bases, leaving 6 bases not matched to a gene. The V gene's germline CDR1 is SGHDN and CDR2 FVKESK. CDR3 length: 14 residues. The receptor comes from an adult in good health. Source: peripheral blood, taken on day 0 of AZD1222 vaccination. The chain is built from TRBV14 and TRBJ2-7, with 7 bases that match TRBD2. CDR3 coding DNA: TGTGCCAGCAGCCAAGATCGGGTCGGGAGGGAGCAGTACTTC. As protein: CASSQDRVGREQYF.